Reported below is one TCR beta chain. V gave up 4 bases and J gave up 7 bases; unmatched junction bases: 8. This CDR3 spans 14 amino acids. In germline, CDR1 is SGHKS, CDR2 YYEKEE (reference sequence). The data stem from a study of cytomegalovirus exposure and HLA in healthy donors. Repertoires were generated with immunoSEQ multiplex PCR, while TCRdb's copy carries only in-frame clones and drops some. Of roughly 70,000 clones in the sample, roughly 95% are singletons; the top ten hold approximately 3.4%. The V call is TRBV5-5, the J call TRBJ2-1; 7 bases align to TRBD1. The clonotype was recovered from a man in his late teens or twenties in good health and CMV-seronegative. The specimen sequenced was PBMCs. The CDR3 loop reads CASSLSQGMNEQFF. DNA for the CDR3: TGTGCCAGCAGCCTATCACAGGGGATGAATGAGCAGTTCTTC.